These 17 T cell receptor beta chains were all obtained from the same sample, sequenced in a study of blood T cell repertoires in COVID-19. The repertoire was sequenced with immunoSEQ multiplex PCR; TCRdb's copy has only in-frame clones and lacks some. Here the sample spans 150,000 to 180,000 clones, 80% being singletons. The sequenced material came from peripheral blood. These receptors were taken from a man in his 60s with acute or convalescent COVID-19.

This clone was detected only a few times. V usage is TRBV6-6 and J usage is TRBJ1-2; 7 bases line up with TRBD1. The V segment lost 9 bases and the J segment 3 bases; nucleotides outside the gene matches: 7. Germline assignment: CDR1 MNHNY and CDR2 SVGAGI (reference sequence). This CDR3 contains 13 residues. CDR3 amino acids: CASEGGGDYGYTF. CDR3 coding DNA: TGTGCCAGTGAAGGAGGGGGCGACTATGGCTACACCTTC.

CDR3 DNA sequence: TGTGCCAGCAGTCTCAGGACTAGCGGTAACACAGATACGCAGTATTTT. Amino acids: CASSLRTSGNTDTQYF. The V and J genes are TRBV7-2 and TRBJ2-3; 10 bases are a match to TRBD2. Trimming took 6 bases from V and 2 from J; bases not matched to a gene: 8. The CDR3 length is 16 residues. CDR1 SGHTA and CDR2 FQGNSA come from the germline V gene.

This rearrangement joins TRBV18 to TRBJ1-1; D may be TRBD1 (6 bases). This CDR3 contains 16 residues. Germline V gene data show CDR1 as KGHSH and CDR2 as LQKENI. The V end was cut by 3 bases, the J end by 6 bases, with 20 bases between. The CDR3 region is CASSPVLLQGGPEAFF. DNA for the CDR3: TGTGCCAGCTCACCGGTTCTATTACAGGGAGGGCCTGAAGCTTTCTTT.

The count of this clone is one. This chain links TRBV12-5 with TRBJ2-3; D is uncertain. The germline V gene has CDR1 LGHNT and CDR2 FRNRAP. Trimming left V 3 bases short and J 4 bases short, with 14 bases between. The CDR3 spans 15 residues. The CDR3, as DNA: TGTGCTAGTGGTTTAGGCAGGAAAGAGTCAGATACGCAGTATTTT. Translated, it gives CASGLGRKESDTQYF.

The chain recombines TRBV29-1 with TRBJ1-1; 10 bases agree with TRBD1. CDR1 SQVTM and CDR2 ANQGSEA come from the germline V gene. The CDR3 spans 14 residues. J lost 5 bases, V lost 6 bases, and 9 bases had no gene match. This chain's CDR3 is CSVGRTGGRTEAFF. In nucleotides, the CDR3 is TGCAGCGTGGGCCGGACAGGGGGAAGGACTGAAGCTTTCTTT.

The V gene is TRBV3-1 (or the pseudogene TRBV3-2), the J gene TRBJ2-7; a weak D match, TRBD1 (5 bases). Germline values: CDR1 LGHDT, CDR2 YNNKEL (reference sequence). V was cut by 4 bases and J by 6 bases, with 16 bases left in between. The CDR3 has 14 residues. CDR3 coding DNA: TGTGCCAGCAGCCCCAAGCCCAGGGCTAGCGAGCAGTACTTC. This codes for CASSPKPRASEQYF.

The CDR3 DNA sequence: TGTGCCAGCAGTACCCCCCCCGGGAGGGAGCAGTACTTC. Its protein product is CASSTPPGREQYF. This chain links TRBV5-5 with TRBJ2-7; 7 bases align to TRBD2. The CDR3 is 13 amino acids. Germline V CDR1 and CDR2: SGHKS, YYEKEE (reference sequence). The V gene end was trimmed by 5 bases and the J gene end by 7 bases; junction bases not matched to a gene: 9. Variable domain in full (rest from reference TRBV5-5 and TRBJ2-7): DAGVTQSPTHLIKTRGQQVTLRCSPISGHKSVSWYQQVLGQGPQFIFQYYEKEERGRGNFPDRFSARQFPNYSSELNVNALLLGDSALYLCASSTPPGREQYFGPGTRLTVT.

The rearrangement uses TRBV7-9 and TRBJ1-2; 7 bases are shared with TRBD1. The CDR3 has 15 residues. Trimming took 0 bases from V and 6 from J; bases not matched to a gene: 7. Germline CDR1 and CDR2: SEHNR and FQNEAQ (reference sequence). The DNA of the CDR3 is TGTGCCAGCAGCTTAGCTGGTAGTCAGGGGGATGGCTACACCTTC. This sequence encodes CASSLAGSQGDGYTF.

The V and J genes are TRBV19 and TRBJ2-3, with D hard to call. Germline V CDR1 and CDR2: LNHDA, SQIVND (reference sequence). V lost 3 bases and J lost 8, with 9 bases in between. CDR3 length equals 12 residues. In nucleotides, the CDR3 is TGTGCCAGTAGTATCTCATCGGGTACGCAGTATTTT. The encoded protein is CASSISSGTQYF. Looking up the rest from reference TRBV19 and TRBJ2-3 gives the full variable domain: DGGITQSPKYLFRKEGQNVTLSCEQNLNHDAMYWYRQDPGQGLRLIYYSQIVNDFQKGDIAEGYSVSREKKESFPLTVTSAQKNPTAFYLCASSISSGTQYFGPGTRLTVL.

The genes are TRBV10-3 and TRBJ2-1, with TRBD2 identical over 8 bases. Germline CDR1 and CDR2: ENHRY and SYGVKD. This CDR3 spans 15 amino acids. The J segment lost 6 bases and the V segment lost 2 bases, leaving 6 bases of the junction unmatched. CDR3 in amino acids: CAISEAVAGPNEQFF. DNA for the CDR3: TGTGCCATCAGTGAGGCCGTAGCGGGGCCCAATGAGCAGTTCTTC.

The chain carries TRBV24-1 and TRBJ2-5; possibly TRBD1 for D (8 bases). The CDR3 runs to 15 residues. V was clipped by 4 bases and J by 5 bases, with 16 bases between them. Germline V CDR1 and CDR2: KGHDR, SFDVKD. The CDR3 DNA reads TGTGCCACCAGTGAAACAGGGGGGGGCCGGGAGACCCAGTACTTC. Translation gives CATSETGGGRETQYF.

The chain joins TRBV28 to TRBJ2-7; a possible D gene is TRBD1 (6 bases). The germline V gene has CDR1 MDHEN and CDR2 SYDVKM. Trimming cost V 7 bases and J 1 base, with 17 bases left between them. The CDR3 is 15 amino acids. The chain's CDR3 is CASIKVGHSSYEQYF. The CDR3 DNA reads TGTGCCAGCATCAAGGTGGGACATTCATCCTACGAGCAGTACTTC.

CDR3 bases: TGTGCCAGCAGCTTGGGGACAGGGGGTTTGCAGCCCCAGCATTTT. Residues: CASSLGTGGLQPQHF. J is TRBJ1-5 and V is TRBV5-6; TRBD1 aligns across 10 bases. The germline V gene encodes CDR1 SGHDT and CDR2 YYEEEE. This CDR3 comprises 15 residues. V shed 0 bases, J shed 7 bases, and the junction held 4 bases outside the gene matches.

The chain uses TRBV12-3 or TRBV12-4 and TRBJ2-1, with a possible D match to TRBD2 (7 bases). This CDR3 is 12 amino acids long. V was cut by 5 bases and J by 16 bases, with 18 bases left in between. Written as DNA, the CDR3 is TGTGCCAGCAGTCCTCGGGGGGCGGGGTTTTTCTTC. Translation gives CASSPRGAGFFF.

V and J are TRBV7-2 and TRBJ1-2; no definite D call. Germline CDR1 reads SGHTA; CDR2 reads FQGNSA. V was pared by 5 bases and J by 5 bases, with 18 bases between. The CDR3 totals 15 residues. CDR3 protein: CASSPSTRPGYGYTF. CDR3 in DNA: TGTGCCAGCAGCCCCTCGACGAGGCCGGGTTATGGCTACACCTTC.

There are a few counts of this clone. Other DNA sequences within the sample encode an identical CDR3. V usage is TRBV29-1 and J usage is TRBJ1-2, with TRBD1 matching 9 bases. V lost 5 bases to trimming and J lost 3 bases; unmatched junction nucleotides: 1. The CDR3 extends over 12 amino acids. CDR1 and CDR2 from the germline V gene are SQVTM and ANQGSEA. CDR3 nucleotide sequence: TGCAGCGTTAGGACAGGGGACTATGGCTACACCTTC. Its translation is CSVRTGDYGYTF.

The chain joins TRBV10-3 to TRBJ1-6; 9 bases are a match to TRBD1. This CDR3 is built from 13 residues. V shed 9 bases, J shed 8 bases, and the junction held 5 bases outside the gene matches. Germline V gene data show CDR1 as ENHRY and CDR2 as SYGVKD. CDR3 residues: CAIRGQGDSPLHF. CDR3 DNA: TGTGCCATACGGGGACAGGGAGATTCACCCCTCCACTTT.